What follows are 30 T cell receptor beta chains derived from one specimen sequenced in a study of OX40 agonist ivuxolimab in advanced cancers. Assay used: immunoSEQ multiplex PCR; TCRdb lists only in-frame clones, some missing. Of more than 45,000 clones in the sample, 80% to 90% were seen once. Here the sequenced sample was CD4+ or CD8+ T cells sorted from blood, taken in a trial of the OX40 agonist ivuxolimab. The receptor source for this set is an adult with an advanced solid tumor such as melanoma, head and neck, liver or kidney cancer.

This clone was counted only a few times. The chain combines TRBV7-2 with TRBJ1-1; D gene unclear. This CDR3 contains 12 residues. V dropped 3 bases and J dropped 4 bases, with 6 bases sitting between them. Germline CDR1 is SGHTA and CDR2 is FQGNSA. The CDR3 loop is CASSFYGTEAFF. The CDR3 DNA is TGTGCCAGCAGCTTTTACGGCACTGAAGCTTTCTTT.

V usage is TRBV30 and J usage is TRBJ2-1, with TRBD2 identical over 7 bases. The V and J ends lost 1 base and 6 bases, in that order; junction bases with no gene match: 9. Germline V gene data show CDR1 as GTSNPN and CDR2 as SVGIG (reference sequence). This CDR3 is built from 15 residues. The chain's CDR3 is CAWSDTSETGNEQFF. The DNA for the CDR3 is TGTGCCTGGAGTGATACTAGCGAGACCGGCAATGAGCAGTTCTTC.

CDR3 coding DNA: TGTGCCAGCAGCTTTCAAAGACTCAACACCGGGGAGCTGTTTTTT. Translating it yields CASSFQRLNTGELFF. The chain combines TRBV5-5 with TRBJ2-2; no definite D call. The CDR3 length is 15 residues. Trimming shortened V by 2 bases and J by 2 bases, and 10 bases separated the two germline ends. Per germline, CDR1 SGHKS and CDR2 YYEKEE (reference sequence).

This chain links TRBV6-1 with TRBJ2-7; D possibly corresponds to TRBD1 (6 bases). Trimming pared 6 bases from V and 4 bases from J, leaving 13 bases between. The CDR3 is 13 amino acids. Germline assignment: CDR1 MNHNS and CDR2 SASEGT. This CDR3 is CASRPQGRYEQYV. In nucleotides, the CDR3 is TGTGCCAGCAGGCCCCAGGGGAGATACGAGCAGTACGTC.

The chain combines TRBV19 with TRBJ2-3; maybe TRBD2 (5 bases). V lost 3 bases to trimming and J lost 0 bases, with 10 bases between them. CDR3 length: 15 residues. Per germline, CDR1 LNHDA and CDR2 SQIVND (reference sequence). The CDR3 DNA follows: TGTGCCAGTAGTATCACGGGCGGGAGCACAGATACGCAGTATTTT. Protein product: CASSITGGSTDTQYF.

J is TRBJ2-1 and V is TRBV27; D unresolved. V lost 1 base to trimming and J lost 0 bases, with 10 bases between them. Germline V CDR1 and CDR2: MNHEY, SMNVEV (reference sequence). CDR3 length: 16 amino acids. The CDR3 nucleotides read TGTGCCAGCAGTTTATTATGGTCTTCCTCCTACAATGAGCAGTTCTTC. This codes for CASSLLWSSSYNEQFF.

The chain has TRBV7-9 and TRBJ2-7, with 12 bases lining up with TRBD2. V dropped 4 bases and J dropped 4; count of bases not matched to a gene: 5. The CDR3 length is 15 residues. Germline V gene lookup returns CDR1 SEHNR and CDR2 FQNEAQ (reference sequence). CDR3 sequence reads: CASSSRLAGGYEQYF. CDR3 DNA: TGTGCCAGCAGCTCTCGCCTAGCGGGAGGGTACGAGCAGTACTTC. Looking up the rest from reference TRBV7-9 and TRBJ2-7 gives the full variable domain: DTGVSQNPRHKITKRGQNVTFRCDPISEHNRLYWYRQTLGQGPEFLTYFQNEAQLEKSRLLSDRFSAERPKGSFSTLEIQRTEQGDSAMYLCASSSRLAGGYEQYFGPGTRLTVT.

This clone was seen a single time. V is TRBV7-9 and J is TRBJ2-2; a weak D match, TRBD1 (6 bases). The V gene's germline CDR1 is SEHNR and CDR2 FQNEAQ (reference sequence). V was cut by 0 bases and J by 4 bases, with 12 bases left in between. The CDR3 is 16 amino acids. This chain's CDR3 is CASSLAGGPPTGELFF. CDR3 bases: TGTGCCAGCAGCTTAGCAGGGGGACCCCCCACCGGGGAGCTGTTTTTT.

V gene TRBV9 combines with J gene TRBJ2-2, with D possibly TRBD2 on 5 matching bases. The V end lost 4 bases, the J end lost 7 bases, and 8 bases lay between the germline ends. Germline values: CDR1 SGDLS, CDR2 YYNGEE. This CDR3 region has 12 residues. In DNA, the CDR3 is TGTGCCAGCAGCTCAGAGGGCGGGGAGCTGTTTTTT. Translation gives CASSSEGGELFF.

The V call is TRBV11-2, the J call TRBJ2-1, with D perhaps assigned TRBD1 or TRBD2 (5 bases each). CDR3 length: 12 amino acids. The germline gives CDR1 SGHAT, CDR2 FQNNGV. The V end lost 7 bases, the J end lost 9 bases, and 13 bases lay between the germline ends. The CDR3 protein is CASTHSGTEQFF. The CDR3 coding sequence is TGTGCCAGCACCCATTCCGGGACTGAGCAGTTCTTC.

The gene calls are TRBV2 and TRBJ1-1; D remains ambiguous. The germline V and J ends were trimmed by 9 bases and 0 bases, with 14 bases remaining between them. CDR1 is SNHLY and CDR2 is FYNNEI in the germline V gene. The CDR3 has 14 residues. CDR3 region: CASLGPFMNTEAFF. In nucleotides, the CDR3 is TGTGCCAGTTTGGGTCCATTCATGAACACTGAAGCTTTCTTT.

This clone was counted only a few times. The J gene is TRBJ1-1, the V gene TRBV7-9; possibly TRBD1 for D (5 bases). Per the germline V gene, CDR1 is SEHNR and CDR2 is FQNEAQ (reference sequence). Trimming removed 6 bases from V and 2 bases from J, with 16 bases in between. The CDR3 is 15 residues long. This chain's CDR3 is CASSEFRVLNTEAFF. CDR3 coding DNA: TGTGCCAGCAGTGAATTCAGGGTCCTAAACACTGAAGCTTTCTTT. The whole variable domain, remainder taken from reference TRBV7-9 and TRBJ1-1, is DTGVSQNPRHKITKRGQNVTFRCDPISEHNRLYWYRQTLGQGPEFLTYFQNEAQLEKSRLLSDRFSAERPKGSFSTLEIQRTEQGDSAMYLCASSEFRVLNTEAFFGQGTRLTVV.

The V and J genes are TRBV6-1 and TRBJ2-7; D is tentatively TRBD1 or TRBD2 (5 bases each). The CDR3 has 15 residues. Germline V gives CDR1 MNHNS, CDR2 SASEGT. Trimming stripped 6 bases from V and 1 base from J, with 16 bases between. CDR3 nucleotide sequence: TGTGCCAGCAGCCTTCTAAGGGACGTATCCTACGAGCAGTACTTC. This sequence encodes CASSLLRDVSYEQYF.

The V gene is TRBV10-2, the J gene TRBJ2-5; 8 bases agree with TRBD1. Germline V gene sequence: CDR1 WSHSY, CDR2 SAAADI. This CDR3 is built from 16 residues. V dropped 5 bases and J dropped 4; count of bases not matched to a gene: 12. The DNA of the CDR3 is TGCGCCAGCAGTCTAAACGACAGGGGTCGGAGAGAGACCCAGTACTTC. Amino acid sequence: CASSLNDRGRRETQYF.

The chain carries TRBV25-1 and TRBJ2-2; unclear D gene. Germline V lookup: CDR1 MGHDK, CDR2 SYGVNS. The CDR3 covers 13 residues. V lost 0 bases, J lost 2 bases, and 1 base lay in between. In nucleotides, the CDR3 is TGTGCCAGCAGTGAATACAACACCGGGGAGCTGTTTTTT. Protein sequence: CASSEYNTGELFF.

The V and J genes are TRBV27 and TRBJ1-2; D ambiguous. The CDR3 sequence is 15 residues long. Germline loops: CDR1 MNHEY, CDR2 SMNVEV (reference sequence). Between the trimmed V and J ends, which lost 0 bases and 3 bases, there was a span of 11 bases. The CDR3 region is CASSLSASLDYGYTF. DNA of the CDR3: TGTGCCAGCAGTTTATCGGCCAGCTTAGACTATGGCTACACCTTC.

This clone was recorded a few times. The chain recombines TRBV19 with TRBJ1-1; D is unresolved. Trimming stripped 2 bases from V and 3 bases from J, with 7 bases between. The V gene's germline CDR1 is LNHDA and CDR2 SQIVND (reference sequence). The CDR3 is 13 residues long. CDR3: CASSITPYTEAFF. The DNA of the CDR3 is TGTGCCAGTAGTATAACGCCCTACACTGAAGCTTTCTTT.

This chain joins TRBV2 and TRBJ2-1, with TRBD2 matching over 13 bases. The junction had 6 bases not matched to a gene; V was cut back by 6 bases and J by 10 bases. There are 14 residues in the CDR3. The germline V gene has CDR1 SNHLY and CDR2 FYNNEI. The CDR3 region is CASRTSGGLLEQFF. CDR3 nucleotide sequence: TGTGCCAGCAGGACTAGCGGGGGGCTGTTAGAGCAGTTCTTC.

This chain joins TRBV7-9 and TRBJ2-7; 7 nucleotides line up with TRBD1. The CDR3 has 16 residues. V shed 5 bases and J 0 bases; nucleotides not matched to a gene: 10. Germline loops: CDR1 SEHNR, CDR2 FQNEAQ (reference sequence). The CDR3 is CASSNPGQATSYEQYF. The DNA for the CDR3 is TGTGCCAGCAGCAACCCTGGACAGGCGACCTCCTACGAGCAGTACTTC.

The gene calls are TRBV7-6 and TRBJ1-1; D may be TRBD1 (5 bases). Germline CDR1 is SGHVS and CDR2 is FNYEAQ. V shed 5 bases and J shed 4 bases, with 14 bases lying between them. CDR3 size: 14 residues. Written as DNA, the CDR3 is TGTGCCAGCAGCCAGACAGCCAAATTCACTGAAGCTTTCTTT. Residues: CASSQTAKFTEAFF.

The chain recombines TRBV6-6 with TRBJ1-2; unclear D gene. The V end was cut by 7 bases, the J end by 4 bases, with 13 bases between. The CDR3 has 13 residues. Germline assignment: CDR1 MNHNY and CDR2 SVGAGI (reference sequence). DNA of the CDR3: TGTGCCAGCATTACTACTGCCCGCTATGGCTACACCTTC. It translates to CASITTARYGYTF.

This chain uses TRBV27 with TRBJ2-5; 8 nucleotides match TRBD1. Germline CDR1 and CDR2: MNHEY and SMNVEV (reference sequence). Trimming cost V 4 bases and J 4 bases; bases outside gene matches: 5. This CDR3 has 14 amino acids. This CDR3 reads CASSSRTGRETQYF. CDR3 DNA: TGTGCCAGCAGTTCCAGGACAGGGCGAGAGACCCAGTACTTC.

V and J are TRBV5-1 and TRBJ2-1, with D perhaps TRBD2 (6 bases). Germline loops: CDR1 SGHRS, CDR2 YFSETQ. The CDR3 is 15 residues long. V lost 0 bases, J lost 0 bases, and 7 bases lay in between. The CDR3 DNA reads as TGCGCCAGCAGCTTGGAACTAGCCTCCTACAATGAGCAGTTCTTC. This sequence encodes CASSLELASYNEQFF.

A remark on this clone: The junction and the germline gene differ at one end; a read error may be behind it. In the same sample, other DNA sequences code for this CDR3. The genes are TRBV2 and TRBJ1-2; the D is unclear. The germline CDR1 and CDR2 sequences are SNHLY and FYNNEI. There are 15 residues in the CDR3. The CDR3 DNA reads as TGTGCCAGCAGTCTAGGGCCAGGAGGCAACTACGGCTACACCTTC. Translating it yields CASSLGPGGNYGYTF.

This clone was observed a handful of times. The rearrangement joins TRBV28 to TRBJ1-1; D unresolved. Deletions cut 2 bases from V and 6 bases from J, with 16 bases between. Germline CDR1 is MDHEN and CDR2 is SYDVKM. This CDR3 spans 15 amino acids. Here the CDR3 DNA reads TGTGCCAGCAGTTTAACTCGGGGTTACACGTCTGAAGCTTTCTTT. Encoded protein: CASSLTRGYTSEAFF.

The chain combines TRBV5-5 with TRBJ1-2; D unclear. This CDR3 comprises 14 residues. V was clipped by 0 bases and J by 3 bases, with 9 bases between them. CDR1 is SGHKS, CDR2 YYEKEE, per germline (reference sequence). The CDR3 is CASSLDGADYGYTF. CDR3 bases: TGTGCCAGCAGCTTGGACGGTGCTGACTATGGCTACACCTTC.

The chain couples TRBV28 to TRBJ2-1, with TRBD2 identical over 12 bases. V shed 2 bases, J shed 10 bases, and the junction held 6 bases outside the gene matches. Germline V gene sequence: CDR1 MDHEN, CDR2 SYDVKM. This CDR3 is built from 15 residues. CDR3: CASSLGLAGPEEQFF. The CDR3 DNA follows: TGTGCCAGCAGTTTAGGACTAGCGGGGCCAGAGGAGCAGTTCTTC. Together with reference TRBV28 and TRBJ2-1, the CDR3 gives the full variable domain: DVKVTQSSRYLVKRTGEKVFLECVQDMDHENMFWYRQDPGLGLRLIYFSYDVKMKEKGDIPEGYSVSREKKERFSLILESASTNQTSMYLCASSLGLAGPEEQFFGPGTRLTVL.

The chain uses TRBV2 and TRBJ2-1, with TRBD2 identical over 8 bases. With V trimmed by 10 bases and J by 5 bases, 10 bases remained unmatched. The CDR3 spans 14 residues. The V gene's germline CDR1 is SNHLY and CDR2 FYNNEI. In nucleotides, the CDR3 is TGTGCCACTAGAGCGGGAGTAATCGACAATGAGCAGTTCTTC. Its translation is CATRAGVIDNEQFF.

In this sample, this clone turned up once. The gene calls are TRBV7-9 and TRBJ2-5; D is uncertain. Germline V lookup: CDR1 SEHNR, CDR2 FQNEAQ (reference sequence). V lost 4 bases to trimming and J lost 10 bases, with 10 bases between them. The length of the CDR3 is 11 residues. CDR3 nucleotides: TGTGCCAGCAGCTCTACCCGAGACCAGTACTTC. Its protein is CASSSTRDQYF.

The chain uses TRBV5-5 and TRBJ2-1, with TRBD1 identical over 8 bases. The germline gives CDR1 SGHKS, CDR2 YYEKEE (reference sequence). V was pared by 4 bases and J by 8 bases, with 8 bases of the junction left unmatched. This CDR3 is built from 14 residues. This chain's CDR3 is CASSVTTGGHEQFF. In nucleotides, the CDR3 is TGTGCCAGCAGCGTCACAACAGGGGGGCATGAGCAGTTCTTC.